These T cell receptor beta chains were read from a single sample in a study of cytomegalovirus exposure and HLA in healthy donors. Assay used: immunoSEQ multiplex PCR; TCRdb lists only in-frame clones, some missing. The sample lists more than 95,000 clones; 83% were seen once. The sequenced sample was PBMCs. These TCRs come from a man between 18 and 35 years old in good health and CMV-seropositive. CDR3s include the opening cysteine and the closing phenylalanine or tryptophan. The order of the fields is D gene, V gene, CDR3 protein. D genes are given only for firm matches.

d_gene: TRBD1; v_gene: TRBV2; CDR3aa: CASSEERGQAGGYTF
d_gene: TRBD2; v_gene: TRBV9; CDR3aa: CASSPTSSGGPGTQYF
d_gene: TRBD2; v_gene: TRBV25-1; CDR3aa: CASSEYRASGAEETQYF
d_gene: -; v_gene: TRBV14; CDR3aa: CASSQNAGSPLHF
d_gene: TRBD1; v_gene: TRBV7-9; CDR3aa: CASSATGLGHEQFF
d_gene: -; v_gene: TRBV10-3; CDR3aa: CAISESRVTQYF
d_gene: TRBD2; v_gene: TRBV6-4; CDR3aa: CASSDRSGGSTDTQYF
d_gene: -; v_gene: TRBV4-1; CDR3aa: CASSPWAGNTEAFF
d_gene: TRBD1; v_gene: TRBV6-1; CDR3aa: CASSVSGGRGNQPQHF
d_gene: -; v_gene: TRBV29-1; CDR3aa: CSVEDPQAAGGNTIYF
d_gene: -; v_gene: TRBV6-5; CDR3aa: CASSYGVGGRETQYF
d_gene: -; v_gene: TRBV5-6; CDR3aa: CASSLGDRHLYGYTF
d_gene: -; v_gene: TRBV11-2; CDR3aa: CASSLEGARSTEAFF
d_gene: TRBD1; v_gene: TRBV6-5; CDR3aa: CASSQPGQGNGYTF
d_gene: -; v_gene: TRBV29-1; CDR3aa: CSVEKPMNTEAFF
d_gene: TRBD1; v_gene: TRBV7-8; CDR3aa: CASTKGQLYGYTF
d_gene: -; v_gene: TRBV11-1; CDR3aa: CASSWGGPNEAFF
d_gene: -; v_gene: TRBV6-5; CDR3aa: CASSYSSGLSDTQYF
d_gene: TRBD2; v_gene: TRBV19; CDR3aa: CASSISGTTDTQYF
d_gene: -; v_gene: TRBV7-9; CDR3aa: CASSLGRGEVYYSYNEQFF
d_gene: -; v_gene: TRBV2; CDR3aa: CASRGGNYGYTF
d_gene: -; v_gene: TRBV19; CDR3aa: CASSRDRREQYF
d_gene: -; v_gene: TRBV5-4; CDR3aa: CASSLNRDSYNEQFF
d_gene: -; v_gene: TRBV5-1; CDR3aa: CASSLESANYGYTF
d_gene: TRBD1; v_gene: TRBV19; CDR3aa: CASSRGTGERAFF
d_gene: -; v_gene: TRBV18; CDR3aa: CASSPPGGASTDTQYF
d_gene: TRBD2; v_gene: TRBV18; CDR3aa: CASSPTSGGDNEQFF
d_gene: -; v_gene: TRBV30; CDR3aa: CAWSVGGDTQYF
d_gene: TRBD1; v_gene: TRBV28; CDR3aa: CASSLNTGGGNQPQHF
d_gene: -; v_gene: TRBV4-1; CDR3aa: CASSQGGETRYF
d_gene: TRBD2; v_gene: TRBV6-1; CDR3aa: CASSEGTSGPGVQFF
d_gene: -; v_gene: TRBV27; CDR3aa: CASSLEGNTEAFF
d_gene: -; v_gene: TRBV28; CDR3aa: CASSTGVAVNTGELFF
d_gene: -; v_gene: TRBV7-8; CDR3aa: CASSLVGDQPQHF
d_gene: -; v_gene: TRBV4-1; CDR3aa: CASSHPGGRGNTEAFF
d_gene: TRBD1; v_gene: TRBV13; CDR3aa: CASSSQFDRDRGGYTF